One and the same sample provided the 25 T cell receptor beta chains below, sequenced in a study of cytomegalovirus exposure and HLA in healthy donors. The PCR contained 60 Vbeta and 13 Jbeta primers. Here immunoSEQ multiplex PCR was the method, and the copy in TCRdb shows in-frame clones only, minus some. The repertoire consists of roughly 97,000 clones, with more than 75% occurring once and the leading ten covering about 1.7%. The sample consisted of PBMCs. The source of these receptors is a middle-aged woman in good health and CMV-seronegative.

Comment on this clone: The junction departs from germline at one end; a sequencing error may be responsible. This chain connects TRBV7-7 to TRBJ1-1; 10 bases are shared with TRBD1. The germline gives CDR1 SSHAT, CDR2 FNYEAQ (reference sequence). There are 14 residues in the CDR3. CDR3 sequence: CASSRGQGSTEAFF. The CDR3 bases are TGTGCTAGCAGCCGGGGACAGGGGAGCACTGAAGCTTTCTTT.

CDR3 DNA: TGTGCCAGCTCACCACCGGATGTTGCAGGGGTGGCCAAAAACATTCAGTACTTC. The encoded protein is CASSPPDVAGVAKNIQYF. The chain links TRBV18 to TRBJ2-4, with a possible D match to TRBD1 (6 bases). CDR3 length: 18 residues. Trimming took off 0 bases at V and 1 base at J, with 16 bases between the two ends. Germline CDR1 is KGHSH and CDR2 is LQKENI.

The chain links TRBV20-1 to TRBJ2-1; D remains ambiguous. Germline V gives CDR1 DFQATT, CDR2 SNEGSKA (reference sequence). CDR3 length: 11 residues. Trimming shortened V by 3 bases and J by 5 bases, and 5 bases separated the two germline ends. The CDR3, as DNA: TGCAGTGCTAGGAGGAACAATGAGCAGTTCTTC. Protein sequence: CSARRNNEQFF.

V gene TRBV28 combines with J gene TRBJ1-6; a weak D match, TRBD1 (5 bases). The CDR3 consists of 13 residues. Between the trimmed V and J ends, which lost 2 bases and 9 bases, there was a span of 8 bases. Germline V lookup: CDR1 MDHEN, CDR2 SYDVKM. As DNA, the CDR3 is TGTGCCAGCAGTTTAATCAGGGCTTCACCCCTCCACTTT. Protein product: CASSLIRASPLHF.

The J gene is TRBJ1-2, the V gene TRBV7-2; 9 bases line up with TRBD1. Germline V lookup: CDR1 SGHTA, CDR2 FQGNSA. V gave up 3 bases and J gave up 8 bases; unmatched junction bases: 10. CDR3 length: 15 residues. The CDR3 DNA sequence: TGTGCCAGCAGCTTTAGTGGACAGGGGTGGGGGGGCTACACCTTC. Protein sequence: CASSFSGQGWGGYTF.

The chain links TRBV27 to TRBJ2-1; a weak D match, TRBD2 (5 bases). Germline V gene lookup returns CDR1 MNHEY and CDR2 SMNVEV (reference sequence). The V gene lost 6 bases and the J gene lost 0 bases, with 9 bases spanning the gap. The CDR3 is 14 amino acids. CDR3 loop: CASRGANSYNEQFF. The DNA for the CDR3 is TGTGCCAGCAGGGGAGCGAACTCCTACAATGAGCAGTTCTTC.

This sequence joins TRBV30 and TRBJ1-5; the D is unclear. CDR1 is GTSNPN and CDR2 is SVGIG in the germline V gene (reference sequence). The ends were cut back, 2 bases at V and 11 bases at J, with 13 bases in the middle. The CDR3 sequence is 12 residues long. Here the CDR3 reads CAWSSGVNTQHF. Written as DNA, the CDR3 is TGTGCCTGGAGTTCCGGGGTAAACACCCAGCATTTT.

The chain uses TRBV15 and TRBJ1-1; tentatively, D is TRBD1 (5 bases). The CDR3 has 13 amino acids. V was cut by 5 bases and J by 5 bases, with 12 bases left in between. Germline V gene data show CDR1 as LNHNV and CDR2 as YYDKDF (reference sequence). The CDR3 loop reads CATSSDGGTEAFF. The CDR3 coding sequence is TGTGCCACCAGCTCAGATGGGGGGACTGAAGCTTTCTTT.

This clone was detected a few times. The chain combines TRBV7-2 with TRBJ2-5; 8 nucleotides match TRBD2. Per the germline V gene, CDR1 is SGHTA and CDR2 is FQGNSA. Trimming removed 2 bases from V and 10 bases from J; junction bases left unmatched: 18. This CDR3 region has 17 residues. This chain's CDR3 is CASSLNPAGESRGGQYF. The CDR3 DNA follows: TGTGCCAGCAGCTTAAATCCAGCGGGAGAATCGCGAGGGGGCCAGTACTTC.

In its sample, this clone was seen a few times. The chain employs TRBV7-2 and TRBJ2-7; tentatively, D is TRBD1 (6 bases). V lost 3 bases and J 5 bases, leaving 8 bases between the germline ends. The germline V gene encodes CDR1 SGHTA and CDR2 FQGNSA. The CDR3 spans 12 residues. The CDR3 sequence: CASSLKGDEQYF. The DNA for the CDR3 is TGTGCCAGCAGCTTGAAGGGGGACGAGCAGTACTTC.

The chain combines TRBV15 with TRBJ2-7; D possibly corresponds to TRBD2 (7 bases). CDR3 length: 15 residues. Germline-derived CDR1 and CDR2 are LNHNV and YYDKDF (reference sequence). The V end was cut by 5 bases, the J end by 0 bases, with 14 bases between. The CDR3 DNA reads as TGTGCCACCAGCCCGAACGGGGGGCCCTCCTACGAGCAGTACTTC. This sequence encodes CATSPNGGPSYEQYF.

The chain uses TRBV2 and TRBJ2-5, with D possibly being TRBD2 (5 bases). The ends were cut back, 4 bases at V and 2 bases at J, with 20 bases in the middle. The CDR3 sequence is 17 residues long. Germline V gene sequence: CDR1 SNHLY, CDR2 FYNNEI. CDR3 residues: CASSVPRTGRQQETQYF. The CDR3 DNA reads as TGTGCCAGCAGTGTACCCCGGACTGGGCGCCAACAAGAGACCCAGTACTTC. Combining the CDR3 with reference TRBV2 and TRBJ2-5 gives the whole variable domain EPEVTQTPSHQVTQMGQEVILRCVPISNHLYFYWYRQILGQKVEFLVSFYNNEISEKSEIFDDQFSVERPDGSNFTLKIRSTKLEDSAMYFCASSVPRTGRQQETQYFGPGTRLLVL.

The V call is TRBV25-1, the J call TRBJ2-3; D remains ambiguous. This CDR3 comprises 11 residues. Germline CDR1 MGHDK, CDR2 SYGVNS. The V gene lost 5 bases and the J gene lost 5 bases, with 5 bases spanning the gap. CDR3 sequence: CASSSLDTQYF. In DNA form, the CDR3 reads TGTGCCAGCAGTTCACTAGATACGCAGTATTTT. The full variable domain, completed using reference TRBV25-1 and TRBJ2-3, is EADIYQTPRYLVIGTGKKITLECSQTMGHDKMYWYQQDPGMELHLIHYSYGVNSTEKGDLSSESTVSRIRTEHFPLTLESARPSHTSQYLCASSSLDTQYFGPGTRLTVL.

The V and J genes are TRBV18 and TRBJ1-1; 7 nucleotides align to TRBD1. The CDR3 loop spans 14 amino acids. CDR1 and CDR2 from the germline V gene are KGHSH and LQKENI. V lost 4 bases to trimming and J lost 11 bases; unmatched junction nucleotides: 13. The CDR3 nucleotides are TGTGCCAGCTCACTCCCATGGACAGGTGGGGAGGCTTTCTTT. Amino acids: CASSLPWTGGEAFF.

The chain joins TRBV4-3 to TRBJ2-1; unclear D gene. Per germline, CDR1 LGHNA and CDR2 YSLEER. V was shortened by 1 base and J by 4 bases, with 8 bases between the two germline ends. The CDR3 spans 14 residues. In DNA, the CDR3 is TGCGCCAGCAGCCAAGCTTTCCAGTACAATGAGCAGTTCTTC. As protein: CASSQAFQYNEQFF.

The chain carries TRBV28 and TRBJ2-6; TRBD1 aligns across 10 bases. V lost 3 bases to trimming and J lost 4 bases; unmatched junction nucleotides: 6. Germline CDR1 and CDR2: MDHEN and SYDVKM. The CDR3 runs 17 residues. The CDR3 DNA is TGTGCCAGCAGTTTGAGACAGGGGGCGTCCGGGGCCAACGTCCTGACTTTC. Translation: CASSLRQGASGANVLTF.

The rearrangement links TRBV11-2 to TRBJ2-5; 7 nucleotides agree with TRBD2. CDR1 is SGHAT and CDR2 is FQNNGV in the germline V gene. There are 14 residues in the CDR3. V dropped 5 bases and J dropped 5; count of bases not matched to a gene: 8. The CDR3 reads CASSPLGRGETQYF. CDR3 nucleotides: TGTGCCAGCAGCCCATTAGGGCGGGGGGAGACCCAGTACTTC.

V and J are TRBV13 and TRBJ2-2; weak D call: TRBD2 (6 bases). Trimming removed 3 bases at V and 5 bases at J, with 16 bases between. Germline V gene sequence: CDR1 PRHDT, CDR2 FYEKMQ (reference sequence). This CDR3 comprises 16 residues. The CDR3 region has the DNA TGTGCCAGCAGCTTTAGCGCCGGGGACTGGACCGGGGAGCTGTTTTTT. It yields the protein CASSFSAGDWTGELFF.

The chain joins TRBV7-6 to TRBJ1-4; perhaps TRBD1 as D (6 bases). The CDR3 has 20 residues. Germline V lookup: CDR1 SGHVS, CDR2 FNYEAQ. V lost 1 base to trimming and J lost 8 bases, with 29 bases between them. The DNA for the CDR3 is TGTGCCAGCAGCTTAGAGGTCGGCTGGACAGCCGGATTTGAGGGGGAAAAACTGTTTTTT. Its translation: CASSLEVGWTAGFEGEKLFF.

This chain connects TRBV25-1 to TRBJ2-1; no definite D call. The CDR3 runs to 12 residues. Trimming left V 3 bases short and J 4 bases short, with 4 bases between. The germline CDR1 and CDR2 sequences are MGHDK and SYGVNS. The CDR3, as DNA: TGTGCCAGCAGTGACAGATACAATGAGCAGTTCTTC. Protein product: CASSDRYNEQFF.

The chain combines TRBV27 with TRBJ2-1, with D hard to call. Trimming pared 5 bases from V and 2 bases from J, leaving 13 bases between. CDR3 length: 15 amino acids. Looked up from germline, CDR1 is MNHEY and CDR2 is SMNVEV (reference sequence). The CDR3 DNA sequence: TGTGCCAGCAGTCGCCAGGTTGACCCCTACAATGAGCAGTTCTTC. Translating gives CASSRQVDPYNEQFF.

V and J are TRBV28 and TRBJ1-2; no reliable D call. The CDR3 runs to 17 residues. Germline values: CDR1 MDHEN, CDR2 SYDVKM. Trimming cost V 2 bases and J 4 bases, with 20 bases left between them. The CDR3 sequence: CASSLNRPYGPRYGYTF. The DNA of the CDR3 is TGTGCCAGCAGTTTAAATCGGCCATATGGGCCGCGCTATGGCTACACCTTC.

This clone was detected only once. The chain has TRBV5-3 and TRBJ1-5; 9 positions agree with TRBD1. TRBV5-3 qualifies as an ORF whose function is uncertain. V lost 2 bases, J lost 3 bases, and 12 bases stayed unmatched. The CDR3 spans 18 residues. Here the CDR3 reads CARSLTGGERGANQPQHF. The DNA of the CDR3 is TGTGCCAGAAGCTTAACAGGGGGCGAGAGGGGGGCCAATCAGCCCCAGCATTTT.

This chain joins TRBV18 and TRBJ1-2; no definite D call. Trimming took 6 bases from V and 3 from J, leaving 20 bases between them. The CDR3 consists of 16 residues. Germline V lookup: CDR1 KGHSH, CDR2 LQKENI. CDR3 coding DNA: TGTGCCAGCTCCCTCTACCGGGGAGCCCTAGACTATGGCTACACCTTC. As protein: CASSLYRGALDYGYTF.

CDR3 bases: TGTGCCATCAGTGAGTCGGGACAGGGAAACTATGGCTACACCTTC. Its translation: CAISESGQGNYGYTF. This chain uses TRBV10-3 with TRBJ1-2; 9 bases match TRBD1. This CDR3 contains 15 residues. The trim removed 0 bases at V and 2 bases at J, leaving 1 base unmatched. Germline loops: CDR1 ENHRY, CDR2 SYGVKD.